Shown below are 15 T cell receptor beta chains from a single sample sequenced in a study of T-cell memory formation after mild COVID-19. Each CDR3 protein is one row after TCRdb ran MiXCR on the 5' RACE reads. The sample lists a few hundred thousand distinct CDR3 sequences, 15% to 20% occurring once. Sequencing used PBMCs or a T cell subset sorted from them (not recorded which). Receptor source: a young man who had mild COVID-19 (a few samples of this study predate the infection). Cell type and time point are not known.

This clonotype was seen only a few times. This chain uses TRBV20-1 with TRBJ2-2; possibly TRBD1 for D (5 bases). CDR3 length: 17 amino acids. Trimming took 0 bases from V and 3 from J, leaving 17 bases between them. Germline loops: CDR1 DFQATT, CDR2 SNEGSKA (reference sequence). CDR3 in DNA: TGCAGTGCTAGAGATTTGTTTTCAGGGTCGTACACCGGGGAGCTGTTTTTT. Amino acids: CSARDLFSGSYTGELFF.

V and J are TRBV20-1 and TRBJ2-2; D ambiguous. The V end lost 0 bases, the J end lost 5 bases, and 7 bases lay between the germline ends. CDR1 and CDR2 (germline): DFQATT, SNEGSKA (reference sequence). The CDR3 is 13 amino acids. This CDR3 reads CSARDSVTGELFF. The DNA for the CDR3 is TGCAGTGCTAGAGACAGCGTGACCGGGGAGCTGTTTTTT.

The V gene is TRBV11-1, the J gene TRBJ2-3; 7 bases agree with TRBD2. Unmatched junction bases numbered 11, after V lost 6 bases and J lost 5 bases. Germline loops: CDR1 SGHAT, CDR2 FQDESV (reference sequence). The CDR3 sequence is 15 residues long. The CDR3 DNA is TGTGCCAGCAGGCCTCGGCTGGCGGGGGTAGATACGCAGTATTTT. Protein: CASRPRLAGVDTQYF.

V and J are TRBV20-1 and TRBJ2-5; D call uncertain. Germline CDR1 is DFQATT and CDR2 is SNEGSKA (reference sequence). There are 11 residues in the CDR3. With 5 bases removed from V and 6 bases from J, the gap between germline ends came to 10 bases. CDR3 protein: CSAGYVQTQYF. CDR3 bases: TGCAGTGCTGGTTACGTACAGACCCAGTACTTC.

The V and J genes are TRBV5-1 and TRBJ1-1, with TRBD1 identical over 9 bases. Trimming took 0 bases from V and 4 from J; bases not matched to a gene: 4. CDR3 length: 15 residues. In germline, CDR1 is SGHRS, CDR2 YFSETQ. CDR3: CASSLVGQGSTEAFF. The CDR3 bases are TGCGCCAGCAGCTTGGTGGGACAGGGCTCCACTGAAGCTTTCTTT.

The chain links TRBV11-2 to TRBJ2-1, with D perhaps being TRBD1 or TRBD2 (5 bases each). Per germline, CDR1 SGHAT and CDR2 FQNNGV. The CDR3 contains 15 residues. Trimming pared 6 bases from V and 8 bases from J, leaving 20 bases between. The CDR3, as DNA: TGTGCCAGCAGACCGGGGACCCCAGGTACACATGAGCAGTTCTTC. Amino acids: CASRPGTPGTHEQFF. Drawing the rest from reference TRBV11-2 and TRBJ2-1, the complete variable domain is EAGVAQSPRYKIIEKRQSVAFWCNPISGHATLYWYQQILGQGPKLLIQFQNNGVVDDSQLPKDRFSAERLKGVDSTLKIQPAKLEDSAVYLCASRPGTPGTHEQFFGPGTRLTVL.

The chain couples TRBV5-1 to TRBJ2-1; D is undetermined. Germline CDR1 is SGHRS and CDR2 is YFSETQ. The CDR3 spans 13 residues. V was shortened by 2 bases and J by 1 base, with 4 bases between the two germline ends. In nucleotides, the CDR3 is TGCGCCAGCAGCTTCGAATCCTACAATGAGCAGTTCTTC. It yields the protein CASSFESYNEQFF.

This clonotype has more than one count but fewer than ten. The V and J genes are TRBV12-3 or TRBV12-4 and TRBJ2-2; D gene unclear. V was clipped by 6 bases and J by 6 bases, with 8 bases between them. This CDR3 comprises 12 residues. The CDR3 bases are TGTGCCAGCAGACGCCGACCCGGGGAGCTGTTTTTT. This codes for CASRRRPGELFF.

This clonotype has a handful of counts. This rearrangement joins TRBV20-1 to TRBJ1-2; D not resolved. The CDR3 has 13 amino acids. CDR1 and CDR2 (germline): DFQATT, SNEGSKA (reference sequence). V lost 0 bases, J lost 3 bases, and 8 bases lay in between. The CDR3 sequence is CSARDPSDYGYTF. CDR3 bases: TGCAGTGCTAGAGATCCATCCGACTATGGCTACACCTTC.

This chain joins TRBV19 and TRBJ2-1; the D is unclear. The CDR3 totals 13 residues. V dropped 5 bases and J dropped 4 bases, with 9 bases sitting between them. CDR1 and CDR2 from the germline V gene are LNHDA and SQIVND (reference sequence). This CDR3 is CASSFAYYNEQFF. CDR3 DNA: TGTGCCAGTAGTTTTGCCTATTACAATGAGCAGTTCTTC.

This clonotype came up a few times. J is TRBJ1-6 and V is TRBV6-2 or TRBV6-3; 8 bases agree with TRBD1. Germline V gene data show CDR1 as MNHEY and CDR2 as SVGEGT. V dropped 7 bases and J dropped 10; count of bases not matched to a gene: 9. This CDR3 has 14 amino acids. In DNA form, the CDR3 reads TGTGCCAGCACCCAGGGGGCGTGGAGGTCACCCCTCCACTTT. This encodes CASTQGAWRSPLHF.

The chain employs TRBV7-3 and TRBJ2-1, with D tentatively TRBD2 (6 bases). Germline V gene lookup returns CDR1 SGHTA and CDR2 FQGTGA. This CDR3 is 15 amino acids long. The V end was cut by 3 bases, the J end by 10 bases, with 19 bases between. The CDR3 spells CASSFRAGSPGEQFF. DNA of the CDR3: TGTGCCAGCAGCTTCAGAGCGGGCTCCCCCGGGGAGCAGTTCTTC.

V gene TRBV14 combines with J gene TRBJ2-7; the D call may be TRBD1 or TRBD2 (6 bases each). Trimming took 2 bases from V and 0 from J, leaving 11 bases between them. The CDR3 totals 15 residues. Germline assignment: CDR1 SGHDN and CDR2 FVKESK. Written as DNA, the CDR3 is TGTGCCAGCAGCCAACCGGGGGCCTACTCCTACGAGCAGTACGTC. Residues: CASSQPGAYSYEQYV.

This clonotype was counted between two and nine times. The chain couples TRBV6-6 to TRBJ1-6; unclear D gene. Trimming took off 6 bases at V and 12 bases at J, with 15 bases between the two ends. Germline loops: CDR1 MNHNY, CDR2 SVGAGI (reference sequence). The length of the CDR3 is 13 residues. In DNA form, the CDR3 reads TGTGCCAGCAGCCAGCGGCCTGGAGGACCCCTCCACTTT. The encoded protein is CASSQRPGGPLHF.

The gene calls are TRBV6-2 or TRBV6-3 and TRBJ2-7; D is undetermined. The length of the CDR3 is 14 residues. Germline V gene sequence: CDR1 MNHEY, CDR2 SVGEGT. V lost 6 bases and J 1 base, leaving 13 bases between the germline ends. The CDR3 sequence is CASRTPARSYEQYF. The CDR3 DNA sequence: TGTGCCAGCAGGACCCCCGCGAGGTCCTACGAGCAGTACTTC.